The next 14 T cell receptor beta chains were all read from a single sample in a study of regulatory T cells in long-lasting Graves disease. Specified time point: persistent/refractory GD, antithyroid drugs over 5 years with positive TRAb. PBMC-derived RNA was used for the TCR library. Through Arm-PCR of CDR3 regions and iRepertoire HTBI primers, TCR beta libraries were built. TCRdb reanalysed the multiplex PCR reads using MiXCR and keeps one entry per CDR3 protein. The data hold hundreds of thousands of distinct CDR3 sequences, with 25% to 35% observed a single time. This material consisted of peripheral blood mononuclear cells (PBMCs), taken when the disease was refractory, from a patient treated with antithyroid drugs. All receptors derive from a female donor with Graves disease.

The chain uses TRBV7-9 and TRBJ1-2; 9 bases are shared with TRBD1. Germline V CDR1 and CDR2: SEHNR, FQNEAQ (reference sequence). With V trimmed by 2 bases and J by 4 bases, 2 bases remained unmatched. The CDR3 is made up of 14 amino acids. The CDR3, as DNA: TGTGCCAGCAGCTTATTACAGGGGGCCTATGGCTACACCTTC. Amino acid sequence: CASSLLQGAYGYTF.

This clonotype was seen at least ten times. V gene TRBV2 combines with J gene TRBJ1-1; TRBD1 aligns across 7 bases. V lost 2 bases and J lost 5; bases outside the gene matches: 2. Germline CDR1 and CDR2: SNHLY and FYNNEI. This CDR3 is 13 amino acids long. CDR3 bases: TGTGCCAGCAGTGAACAGGGGGGTACTGAAGCTTTCTTT. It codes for CASSEQGGTEAFF.

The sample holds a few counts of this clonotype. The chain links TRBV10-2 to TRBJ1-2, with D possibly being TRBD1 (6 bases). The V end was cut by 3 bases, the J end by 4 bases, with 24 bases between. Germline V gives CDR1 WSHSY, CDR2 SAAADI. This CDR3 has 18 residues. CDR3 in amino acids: CASSEFSSLGAMGYGYTF. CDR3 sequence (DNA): TGCGCCAGCAGTGAATTTTCCTCGCTGGGGGCGATGGGCTATGGCTACACCTTC.

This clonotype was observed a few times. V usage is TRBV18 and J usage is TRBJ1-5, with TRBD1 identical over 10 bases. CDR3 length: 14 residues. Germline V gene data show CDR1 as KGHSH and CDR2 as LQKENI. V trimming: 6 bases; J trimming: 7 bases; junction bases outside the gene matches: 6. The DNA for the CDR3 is TGTGCCAGCTCGGGAGGACAGGGGGTGCAGCCCCAGCATTTT. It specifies CASSGGQGVQPQHF.

In DNA form, the CDR3 reads TGTGCCAGCAGCTCCATAGGGGTCACTGAAGCTTTCTTT. Encoded protein: CASSSIGVTEAFF. This chain uses TRBV7-2 with TRBJ1-1, with D possibly being TRBD1 (5 bases). Deletions cut 4 bases from V and 4 bases from J, with 10 bases between. CDR1 and CDR2 from the germline V gene are SGHTA and FQGNSA. This CDR3 contains 13 residues. The full variable domain, completed using reference TRBV7-2 and TRBJ1-1, is GAGVSQSPSNKVTEKGKDVELRCDPISGHTALYWYRQSLGQGLEFLIYFQGNSAPDKSGLPSDRFSAERTGGSVSTLTIQRTQQEDSAVYLCASSSIGVTEAFFGQGTRLTVV.

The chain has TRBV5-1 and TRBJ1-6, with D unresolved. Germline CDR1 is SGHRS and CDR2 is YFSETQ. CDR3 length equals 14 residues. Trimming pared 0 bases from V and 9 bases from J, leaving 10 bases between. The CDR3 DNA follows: TGCGCCAGCAGCTTGGGGCAAGGGCCTTCACCCCTCCACTTT. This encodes CASSLGQGPSPLHF.

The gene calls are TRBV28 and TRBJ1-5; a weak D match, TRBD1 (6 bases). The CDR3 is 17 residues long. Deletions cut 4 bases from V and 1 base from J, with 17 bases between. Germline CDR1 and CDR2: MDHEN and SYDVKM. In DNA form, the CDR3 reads TGTGCCAGCAGTTCGACCGACAGGAGGCTGAGCAATCAGCCCCAGCATTTT. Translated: CASSSTDRRLSNQPQHF. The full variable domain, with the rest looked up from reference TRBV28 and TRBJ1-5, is DVKVTQSSRYLVKRTGEKVFLECVQDMDHENMFWYRQDPGLGLRLIYFSYDVKMKEKGDIPEGYSVSREKKERFSLILESASTNQTSMYLCASSSTDRRLSNQPQHFGDGTRLSIL.

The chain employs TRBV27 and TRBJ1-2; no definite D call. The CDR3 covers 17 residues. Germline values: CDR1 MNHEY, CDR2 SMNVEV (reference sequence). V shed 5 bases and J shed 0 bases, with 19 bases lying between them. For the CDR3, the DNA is TGTGCCAGCAGTCCAACCTTTAGCACTTCCTCTAACTATGGCTACACCTTC. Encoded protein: CASSPTFSTSSNYGYTF.

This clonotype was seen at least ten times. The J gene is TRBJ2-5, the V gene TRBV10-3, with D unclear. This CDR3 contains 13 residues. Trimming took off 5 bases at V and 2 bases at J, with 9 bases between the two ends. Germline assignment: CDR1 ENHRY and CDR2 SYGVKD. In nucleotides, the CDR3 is TGTGCCATCAGTCGCGCAGCACAAGAGACCCAGTACTTC. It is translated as CAISRAAQETQYF.

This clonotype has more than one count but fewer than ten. The CDR3 spells CASSHHGGPNTEAFF. CDR3 bases: TGTGCCAGCAGTCACCATGGGGGCCCGAACACTGAAGCTTTCTTT. V is TRBV12-3 or TRBV12-4 and J is TRBJ1-1; tentative D call: TRBD1 (6 bases). This CDR3 is built from 15 residues. The V end lost 5 bases, the J end lost 1 base, and 14 bases lay between the germline ends.

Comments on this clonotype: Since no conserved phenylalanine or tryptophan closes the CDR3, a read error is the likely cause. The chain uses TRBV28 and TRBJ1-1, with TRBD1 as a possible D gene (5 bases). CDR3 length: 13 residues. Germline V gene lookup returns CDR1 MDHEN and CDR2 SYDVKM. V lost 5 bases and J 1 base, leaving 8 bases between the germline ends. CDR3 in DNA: TGTGCCAGCAGTGTTACAGGGAACACTGAAGCTTTCCTT. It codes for CASSVTGNTEAFL.

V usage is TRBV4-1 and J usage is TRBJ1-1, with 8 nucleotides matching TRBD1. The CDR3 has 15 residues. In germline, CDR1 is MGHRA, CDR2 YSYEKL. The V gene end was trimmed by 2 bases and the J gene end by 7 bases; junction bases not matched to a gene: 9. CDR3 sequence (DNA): TGCGCCAGCAGCCAATACCAGGGGGCAGGGGGTGAAGCTTTCTTT. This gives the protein CASSQYQGAGGEAFF.

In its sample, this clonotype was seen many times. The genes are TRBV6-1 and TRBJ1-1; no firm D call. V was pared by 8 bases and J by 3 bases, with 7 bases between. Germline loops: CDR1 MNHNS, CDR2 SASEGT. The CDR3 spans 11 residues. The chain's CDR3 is CASGLYTEAFF. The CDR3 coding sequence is TGTGCCAGCGGACTATACACTGAAGCTTTCTTT.

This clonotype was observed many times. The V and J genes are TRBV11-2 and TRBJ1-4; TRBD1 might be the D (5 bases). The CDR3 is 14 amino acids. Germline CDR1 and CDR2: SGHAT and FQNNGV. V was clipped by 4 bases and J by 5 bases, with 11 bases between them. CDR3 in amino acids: CASSSTVKNEKLFF. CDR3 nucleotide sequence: TGTGCCAGCAGCTCGACAGTGAAGAATGAAAAACTGTTTTTT.